The 4 T cell receptor beta chains listed next were all sequenced from one sample in a study of blood T cell repertoires in COVID-19. Repertoires were generated with immunoSEQ multiplex PCR, while TCRdb's copy carries only in-frame clones and drops some. The sample consists of roughly 95,000 clones, 82% of them appearing once. Sequencing input: peripheral blood. Receptors were obtained from a man between 45 and 60 years old with active or convalescent COVID-19.

This chain uses TRBV2 with TRBJ1-4; the D gene is possibly TRBD1 (5 bases). Germline CDR1 SNHLY, CDR2 FYNNEI. The CDR3 has 13 amino acids. Trimming pared 4 bases from V and 6 bases from J, leaving 9 bases between. The CDR3 DNA is TGTGCCAGCAGTGGCCAGGGATATGAAAAACTGTTTTTT. Residues: CASSGQGYEKLFF.

V usage is TRBV5-1 and J usage is TRBJ2-7; D perhaps matches TRBD1 (7 bases). The ends were cut back, 5 bases at V and 0 bases at J, with 9 bases in the middle. The CDR3 is 13 amino acids. The V gene's germline CDR1 is SGHRS and CDR2 YFSETQ. CDR3 sequence reads: CASRRDSSYEQYF. CDR3 DNA: TGCGCCAGCAGGCGGGACAGCTCCTACGAGCAGTACTTC.

V usage is TRBV10-3 and J usage is TRBJ1-1; 9 positions match TRBD1. J was trimmed by 3 bases and V by 3 bases; bases with no gene match: 11. This CDR3 contains 17 residues. In germline, CDR1 is ENHRY, CDR2 SYGVKD. The CDR3 region is CAISDPTGTGKDTEAFF. CDR3 nucleotide sequence: TGTGCCATCAGTGACCCCACCGGGACAGGGAAGGACACTGAAGCTTTCTTT.

The chain is built from TRBV13 and TRBJ1-6, with D unresolved. V shed 0 bases and J shed 3 bases, with 15 bases lying between them. Looked up from germline, CDR1 is PRHDT and CDR2 is FYEKMQ (reference sequence). The CDR3 is made up of 18 amino acids. This chain's CDR3 is CASSLGPLDGLYNSPLHF. CDR3 nucleotide sequence: TGTGCCAGCAGCTTAGGCCCTCTAGACGGACTCTATAATTCACCCCTCCACTTT.